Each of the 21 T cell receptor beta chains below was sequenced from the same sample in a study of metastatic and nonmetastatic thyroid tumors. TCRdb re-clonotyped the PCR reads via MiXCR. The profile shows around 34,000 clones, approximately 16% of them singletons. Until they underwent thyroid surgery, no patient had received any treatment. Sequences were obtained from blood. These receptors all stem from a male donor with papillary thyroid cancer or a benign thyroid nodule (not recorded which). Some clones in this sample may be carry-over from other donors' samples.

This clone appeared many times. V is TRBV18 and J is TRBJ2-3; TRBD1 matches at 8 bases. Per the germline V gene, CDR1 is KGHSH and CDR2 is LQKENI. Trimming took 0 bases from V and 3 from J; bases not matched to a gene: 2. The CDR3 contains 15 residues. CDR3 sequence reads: CASSPPNRGTDTQYF. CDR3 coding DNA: TGTGCCAGCTCACCACCGAACAGGGGGACAGATACGCAGTATTTT.

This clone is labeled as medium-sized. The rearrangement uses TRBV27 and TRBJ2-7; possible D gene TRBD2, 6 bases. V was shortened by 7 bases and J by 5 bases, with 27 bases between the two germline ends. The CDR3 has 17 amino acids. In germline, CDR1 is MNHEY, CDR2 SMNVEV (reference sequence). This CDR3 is CASTRLGRGGGSHEQYF. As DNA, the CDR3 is TGTGCCAGCACCCGACTTGGAAGGGGAGGAGGCAGCCACGAGCAGTACTTC.

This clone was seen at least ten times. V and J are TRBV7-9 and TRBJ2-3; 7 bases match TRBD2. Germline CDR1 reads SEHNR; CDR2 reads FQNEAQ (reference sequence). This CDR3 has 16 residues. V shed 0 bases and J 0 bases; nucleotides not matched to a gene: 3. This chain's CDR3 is CASSLALAVSTDTQYF. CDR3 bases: TGTGCCAGCAGCTTAGCCCTAGCGGTTAGCACAGATACGCAGTATTTT. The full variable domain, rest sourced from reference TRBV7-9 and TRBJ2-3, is DTGVSQNPRHKITKRGQNVTFRCDPISEHNRLYWYRQTLGQGPEFLTYFQNEAQLEKSRLLSDRFSAERPKGSFSTLEIQRTEQGDSAMYLCASSLALAVSTDTQYFGPGTRLTVL.

In DNA, the CDR3 is TGTGCCAGCTACACTAGCGGGCCTTACAATGAGCAGTTCTTC. Translating gives CASYTSGPYNEQFF. The chain recombines TRBV12-3 or TRBV12-4 with TRBJ2-1, with 9 nucleotides matching TRBD2. The CDR3 contains 14 residues. Trimming removed 8 bases from V and 4 bases from J; junction bases left unmatched: 6.

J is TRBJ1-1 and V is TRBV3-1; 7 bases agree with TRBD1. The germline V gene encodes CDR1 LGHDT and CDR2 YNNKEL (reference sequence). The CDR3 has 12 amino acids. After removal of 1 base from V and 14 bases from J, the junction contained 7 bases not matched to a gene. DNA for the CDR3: TGTGCCAGCAGCCAAGTTAACAGGGGTGGGTTCTTT. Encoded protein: CASSQVNRGGFF.

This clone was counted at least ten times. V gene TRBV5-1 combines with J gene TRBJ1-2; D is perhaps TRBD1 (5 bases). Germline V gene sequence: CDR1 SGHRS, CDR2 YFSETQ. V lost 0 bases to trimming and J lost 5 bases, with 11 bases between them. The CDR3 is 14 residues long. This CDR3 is CASSLVSGSYGYTF. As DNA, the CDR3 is TGCGCCAGCAGCTTGGTATCAGGGTCGTATGGCTACACCTTC.

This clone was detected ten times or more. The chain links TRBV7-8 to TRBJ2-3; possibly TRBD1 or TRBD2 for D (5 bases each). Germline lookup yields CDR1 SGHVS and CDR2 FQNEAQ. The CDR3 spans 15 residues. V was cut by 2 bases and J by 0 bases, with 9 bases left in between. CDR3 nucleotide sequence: TGTGCCAGCAGCTTACAGGGCGGGAGCACAGATACGCAGTATTTT. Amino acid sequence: CASSLQGGSTDTQYF.

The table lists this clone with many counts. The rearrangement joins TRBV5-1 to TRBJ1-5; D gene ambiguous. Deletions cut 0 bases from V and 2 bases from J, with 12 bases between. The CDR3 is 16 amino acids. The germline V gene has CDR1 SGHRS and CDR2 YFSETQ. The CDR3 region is CASSLGPGEGNQPQHF. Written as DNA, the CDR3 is TGCGCCAGCAGCTTGGGTCCCGGAGAGGGCAATCAGCCCCAGCATTTT.

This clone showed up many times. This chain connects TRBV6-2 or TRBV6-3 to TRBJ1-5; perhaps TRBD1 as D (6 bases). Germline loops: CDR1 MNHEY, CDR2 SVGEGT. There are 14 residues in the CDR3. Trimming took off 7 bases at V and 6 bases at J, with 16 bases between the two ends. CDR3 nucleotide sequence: TGTGCCAGCACCAACAGGGATTCGGGTCAGCCCCAGCATTTT. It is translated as CASTNRDSGQPQHF.

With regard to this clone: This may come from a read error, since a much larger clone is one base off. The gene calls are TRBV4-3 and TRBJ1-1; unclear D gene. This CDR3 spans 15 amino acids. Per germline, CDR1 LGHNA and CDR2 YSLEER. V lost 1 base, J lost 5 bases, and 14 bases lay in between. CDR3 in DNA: TGCGCCAGCAGCCAAGGTTCAGTACTAGAAACTGAAGCTTTCTTT. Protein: CASSQGSVLETEAFF.

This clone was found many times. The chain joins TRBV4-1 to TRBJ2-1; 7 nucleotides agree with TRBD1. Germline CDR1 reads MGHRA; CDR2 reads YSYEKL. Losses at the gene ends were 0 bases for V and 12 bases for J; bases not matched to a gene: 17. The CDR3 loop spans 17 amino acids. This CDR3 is CASSQDGGRQGSYGQFF. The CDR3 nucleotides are TGCGCCAGCAGCCAAGATGGTGGCAGACAGGGCAGTTATGGGCAGTTCTTC.

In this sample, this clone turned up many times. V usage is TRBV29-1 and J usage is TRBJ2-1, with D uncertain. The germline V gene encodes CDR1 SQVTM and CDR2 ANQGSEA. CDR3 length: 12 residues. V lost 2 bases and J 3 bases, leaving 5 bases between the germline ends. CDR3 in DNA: TGCAGCGTTGAACGATACTACAATGAGCAGTTCTTC. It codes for CSVERYYNEQFF.

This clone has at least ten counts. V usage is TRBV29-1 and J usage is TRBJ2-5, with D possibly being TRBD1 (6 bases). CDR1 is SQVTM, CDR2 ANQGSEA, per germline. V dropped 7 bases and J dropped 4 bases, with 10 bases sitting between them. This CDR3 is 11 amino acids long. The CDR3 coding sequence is TGCAGCGGGGGGCGAGGAGAGACCCAGTACTTC. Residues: CSGGRGETQYF.

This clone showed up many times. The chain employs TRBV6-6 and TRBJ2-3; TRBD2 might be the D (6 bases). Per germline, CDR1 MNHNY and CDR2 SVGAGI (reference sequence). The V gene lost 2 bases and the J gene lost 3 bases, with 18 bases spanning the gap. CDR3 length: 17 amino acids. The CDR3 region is CASSYLEGFGGTDTQYF. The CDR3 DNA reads TGTGCCAGCAGTTACCTCGAGGGGTTCGGGGGTACAGATACGCAGTATTTT.

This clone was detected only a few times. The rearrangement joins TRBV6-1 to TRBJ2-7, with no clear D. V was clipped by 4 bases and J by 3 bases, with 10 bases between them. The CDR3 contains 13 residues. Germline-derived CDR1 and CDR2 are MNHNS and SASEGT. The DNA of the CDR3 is TGTGCCAGCAGTGTTGAGCTCAACTACGAGCAGTACTTC. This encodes CASSVELNYEQYF.

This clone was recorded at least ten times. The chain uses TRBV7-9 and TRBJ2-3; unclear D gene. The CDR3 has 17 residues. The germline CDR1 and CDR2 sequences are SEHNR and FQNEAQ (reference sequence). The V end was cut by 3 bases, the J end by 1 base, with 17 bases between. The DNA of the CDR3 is TGTGCCAGCAGCTTTATTCTGGCAGGAGAGGGCACAGATACGCAGTATTTT. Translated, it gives CASSFILAGEGTDTQYF.

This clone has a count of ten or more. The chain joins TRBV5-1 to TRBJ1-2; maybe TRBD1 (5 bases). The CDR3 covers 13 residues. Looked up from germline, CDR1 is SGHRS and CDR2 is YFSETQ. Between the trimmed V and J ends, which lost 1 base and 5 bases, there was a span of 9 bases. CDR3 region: CASSLQGEYGYTF. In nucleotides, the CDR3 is TGCGCCAGCAGCTTGCAGGGAGAGTATGGCTACACCTTC. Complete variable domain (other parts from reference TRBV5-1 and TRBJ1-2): KAGVTQTPRYLIKTRGQQVTLSCSPISGHRSVSWYQQTPGQGLQFLFEYFSETQRNKGNFPGRFSGRQFSNSRSEMNVSTLELGDSALYLCASSLQGEYGYTFGSGTRLTVV.

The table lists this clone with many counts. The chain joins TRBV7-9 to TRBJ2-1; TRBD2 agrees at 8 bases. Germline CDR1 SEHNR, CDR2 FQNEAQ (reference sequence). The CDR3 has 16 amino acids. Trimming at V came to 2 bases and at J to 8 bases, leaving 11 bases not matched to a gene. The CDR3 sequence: CASSLSMSGSWDEQFF. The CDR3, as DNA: TGTGCCAGCAGCTTAAGTATGAGCGGGAGTTGGGATGAGCAGTTCTTC. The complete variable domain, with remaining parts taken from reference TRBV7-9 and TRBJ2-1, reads DTGVSQNPRHKITKRGQNVTFRCDPISEHNRLYWYRQTLGQGPEFLTYFQNEAQLEKSRLLSDRFSAERPKGSFSTLEIQRTEQGDSAMYLCASSLSMSGSWDEQFFGPGTRLTVL.

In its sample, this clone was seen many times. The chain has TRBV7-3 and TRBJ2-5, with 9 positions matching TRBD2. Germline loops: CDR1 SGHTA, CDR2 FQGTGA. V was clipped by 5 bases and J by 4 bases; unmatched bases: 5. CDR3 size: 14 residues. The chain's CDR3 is CASSRSGSGETQYF. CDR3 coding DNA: TGTGCCAGCAGCCGTAGCGGGAGTGGAGAGACCCAGTACTTC. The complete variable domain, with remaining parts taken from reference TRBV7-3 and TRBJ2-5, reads GAGVSQTPSNKVTEKGKYVELRCDPISGHTALYWYRQSLGQGPEFLIYFQGTGAADDSGLPNDRFFAVRPEGSVSTLKIQRTERGDSAVYLCASSRSGSGETQYFGPGTRLLVL.

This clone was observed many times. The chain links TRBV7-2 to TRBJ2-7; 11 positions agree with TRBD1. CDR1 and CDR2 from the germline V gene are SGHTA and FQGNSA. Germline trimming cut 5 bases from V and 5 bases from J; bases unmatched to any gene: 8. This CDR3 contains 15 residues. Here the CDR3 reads CASSAHRTGGHEQYF. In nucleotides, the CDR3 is TGTGCCAGCAGCGCCCACAGGACAGGGGGCCACGAGCAGTACTTC.

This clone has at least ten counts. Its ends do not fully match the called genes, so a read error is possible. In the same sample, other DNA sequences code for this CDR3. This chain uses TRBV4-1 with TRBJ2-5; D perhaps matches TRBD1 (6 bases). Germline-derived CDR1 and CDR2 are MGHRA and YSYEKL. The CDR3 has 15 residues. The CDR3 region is CASSQEGRGQDTQYF. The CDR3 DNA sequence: TGCGCCAGCAGCCAAGAGGGTAGGGGACAAGATACCCAGTACTTC.